The 11 T cell receptor beta chains given below trace back to one sample, sequenced in a study of shared clonotypes between healthy human individuals. CD45RO-negative cells were positively selected for CCR7, leaving out terminally differentiated effector memory CD45RA+ cells. Libraries were prepared by immunoSEQ multiplex PCR; TCRdb keeps only in-frame clonotypes and omits some of them. The table has around 2,000,000 clones, about 95% seen once. Sequenced material: naive CD8+ T cells sorted from blood. These receptors all stem from a man younger than 35 in good health.

The chain combines TRBV30 with TRBJ2-3, with D possibly matching TRBD2 (6 bases). This CDR3 has 15 residues. The V gene's germline CDR1 is GTSNPN and CDR2 SVGIG (reference sequence). Trimming cost V 0 bases and J 2 bases, with 12 bases left between them. The CDR3 reads CAWSVMGLITDTQYF. The DNA for the CDR3 is TGTGCCTGGAGTGTTATGGGACTCATCACAGATACGCAGTATTTT.

The gene calls are TRBV2 and TRBJ2-7, with D perhaps TRBD1 (5 bases). V shed 3 bases and J shed 3 bases, with 15 bases lying between them. The V gene's germline CDR1 is SNHLY and CDR2 FYNNEI. The length of the CDR3 is 15 residues. CDR3 nucleotides: TGTGCCAGCAGTGAGGGGCAGCTAAAATACTACGAGCAGTACTTC. Translation gives CASSEGQLKYYEQYF. Variable domain in full (rest from reference TRBV2 and TRBJ2-7): EPEVTQTPSHQVTQMGQEVILRCVPISNHLYFYWYRQILGQKVEFLVSFYNNEISEKSEIFDDQFSVERPDGSNFTLKIRSTKLEDSAMYFCASSEGQLKYYEQYFGPGTRLTVT.

The V gene is TRBV29-1, the J gene TRBJ2-7; 9 nucleotides match TRBD2. The CDR3 contains 14 residues. CDR1 and CDR2 from the germline V gene are SQVTM and ANQGSEA. V was pared by 6 bases and J by 4 bases, with 10 bases of the junction left unmatched. CDR3 loop: CSVLLGLAQYEQYF. In DNA form, the CDR3 reads TGCAGCGTCCTCCTGGGACTAGCCCAATACGAGCAGTACTTC.

The chain couples TRBV7-3 to TRBJ2-1; D possibly corresponds to TRBD1 (5 bases). Germline CDR1 and CDR2: SGHTA and FQGTGA. The CDR3 spans 11 residues. Trimming took 6 bases from V and 7 from J, leaving 7 bases between them. DNA of the CDR3: TGTGCCAGCAGGGCAGGGAATGAGCAGTTCTTC. It is translated as CASRAGNEQFF.

A remark on this clone: This sample includes further DNA sequences coding for the same CDR3. The rearrangement joins TRBV6-5 to TRBJ2-7; D is perhaps TRBD2 (5 bases). V was pared by 2 bases and J by 6 bases, with 11 bases between. Germline V gene lookup returns CDR1 MNHEY and CDR2 SVGAGI. The length of the CDR3 is 13 residues. The CDR3 region is CASSYEGSGEQYF. CDR3 bases: TGTGCCAGCAGTTACGAGGGATCGGGCGAGCAGTACTTC.

This clone was seen a few times. In the same sample, other DNA sequences code for this CDR3. This chain uses TRBV10-3 with TRBJ2-7; D is unclear. Trimming shortened V by 4 bases and J by 4 bases, and 5 bases separated the two germline ends. The CDR3 totals 11 residues. Germline CDR1 ENHRY, CDR2 SYGVKD. The CDR3 DNA is TGTGCCATCAGTGCCGGTTACGAGCAGTACTTC. It yields the protein CAISAGYEQYF.

This clone occurred once. In the same sample, other DNA sequences code for this CDR3. The chain is built from TRBV6-5 and TRBJ1-1; D perhaps matches TRBD1 (5 bases). From germline, CDR1 is MNHEY and CDR2 SVGAGI. The V end was cut by 2 bases, the J end by 5 bases, with 6 bases between. CDR3 length: 12 residues. The CDR3, as DNA: TGTGCCAGCAGTTACGCAGGGACTGAAGCTTTCTTT. Amino acids: CASSYAGTEAFF.

This rearrangement joins TRBV7-2 to TRBJ2-2, with D unclear. Per the germline V gene, CDR1 is SGHTA and CDR2 is FQGNSA. The CDR3 consists of 14 residues. The germline V and J ends were trimmed by 4 bases and 6 bases, with 12 bases remaining between them. The CDR3 region is CASSYLNPPGELFF. CDR3 sequence (DNA): TGTGCCAGCAGCTACCTTAATCCCCCCGGGGAGCTGTTTTTT.

V is TRBV4-1 and J is TRBJ2-3; 8 bases map to TRBD2. The CDR3 loop spans 16 amino acids. V gave up 3 bases and J gave up 5 bases; unmatched junction bases: 10. Per germline, CDR1 MGHRA and CDR2 YSYEKL. This CDR3 is CASSQVAGGTRDTQYF. CDR3 nucleotide sequence: TGCGCCAGCAGCCAGGTGGCGGGGGGTACGAGAGATACGCAGTATTTT.

This rearrangement joins TRBV7-9 to TRBJ2-5; 9 nucleotides agree with TRBD1. Germline lookup yields CDR1 SEHNR and CDR2 FQNEAQ (reference sequence). This CDR3 contains 15 residues. J was trimmed by 5 bases and V by 2 bases; bases with no gene match: 6. The CDR3 is CASSLPDRGWETQYF. In nucleotides, the CDR3 is TGTGCCAGCAGCTTACCGGACAGGGGTTGGGAGACCCAGTACTTC.

This clone was counted once. The rearrangement links TRBV5-1 to TRBJ2-3; D remains unclear. CDR1 and CDR2 (germline): SGHRS, YFSETQ. This CDR3 is built from 13 residues. V was pared by 8 bases and J by 1 base, with 11 bases between. CDR3 residues: CARLRWCTDTQYF. The CDR3 DNA follows: TGCGCCAGACTCAGGTGGTGCACAGATACGCAGTATTTT.